This TCR beta chain was captured by sequencing in a study of regulatory T cells in long-lasting Graves disease. Study-level points and caveats: With a small sample size, accuracy may have been reduced. TCR diversity was lower in persistent than newly diagnosed Graves' disease.

Looked up from germline, CDR1 is KGHSH and CDR2 is LQKENI. This CDR3 region has 17 residues. Trimming removed 3 bases from V and 4 bases from J; junction bases left unmatched: 14. About this clonotype itself: The target antigen is unknown.

Time point reported: persistent/refractory GD, antithyroid drugs over 5 years with positive TRAb. The TCR library was made from RNA extracted from PBMCs. Through Arm-PCR of CDR3 regions and iRepertoire HTBI primers, TCR beta libraries were built. TCRdb independently ran MiXCR on the multiplex PCR reads; one entry per CDR3 protein. The table shows almost 350,000 distinct CDR3 sequences, with around a fifth occurring only once. This sequence was found in a female donor with Graves disease. The chain is built from TRBV18 and TRBJ1-2, with 7 bases identical to TRBD1. Specimen: peripheral blood mononuclear cells (PBMCs), collected when the disease was refractory, from a patient treated with antithyroid drugs. This CDR3 is CASSPFLPDRTGYGYTF. CDR3 nucleotide sequence: TGTGCCAGCTCACCCTTTTTGCCGGACAGGACCGGCTATGGCTACACCTTC.